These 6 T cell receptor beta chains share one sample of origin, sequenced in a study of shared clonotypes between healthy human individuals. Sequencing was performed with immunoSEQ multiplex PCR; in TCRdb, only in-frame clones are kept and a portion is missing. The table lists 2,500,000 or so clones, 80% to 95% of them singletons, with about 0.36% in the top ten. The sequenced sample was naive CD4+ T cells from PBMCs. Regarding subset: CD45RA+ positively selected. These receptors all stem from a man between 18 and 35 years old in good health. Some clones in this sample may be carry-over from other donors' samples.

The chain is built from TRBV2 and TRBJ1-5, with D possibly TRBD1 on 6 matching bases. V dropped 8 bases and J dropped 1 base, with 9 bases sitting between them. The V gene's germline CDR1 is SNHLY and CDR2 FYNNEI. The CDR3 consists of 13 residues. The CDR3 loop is CASGRGSNQPQHF. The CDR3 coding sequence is TGTGCCAGCGGGAGGGGGAGCAATCAGCCCCAGCATTTT.

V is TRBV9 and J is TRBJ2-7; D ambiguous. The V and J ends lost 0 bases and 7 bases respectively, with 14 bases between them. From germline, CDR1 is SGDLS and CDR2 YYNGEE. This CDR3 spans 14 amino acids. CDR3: CASSVVAEPGEQYF. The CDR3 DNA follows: TGTGCCAGCAGCGTAGTTGCGGAGCCTGGGGAGCAGTACTTC.

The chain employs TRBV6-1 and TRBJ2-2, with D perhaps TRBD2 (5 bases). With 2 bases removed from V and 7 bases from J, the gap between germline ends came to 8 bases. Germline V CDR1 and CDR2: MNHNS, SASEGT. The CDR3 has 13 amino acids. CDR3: CASSEIGSGELFF. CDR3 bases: TGTGCCAGCAGTGAAATAGGGAGCGGGGAGCTGTTTTTT.

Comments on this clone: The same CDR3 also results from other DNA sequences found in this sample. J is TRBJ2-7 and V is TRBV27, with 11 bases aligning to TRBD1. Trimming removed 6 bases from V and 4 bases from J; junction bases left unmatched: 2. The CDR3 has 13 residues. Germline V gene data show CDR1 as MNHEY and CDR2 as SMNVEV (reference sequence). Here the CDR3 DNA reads TGTGCCAGCAGCCGGGACAGGGGGTACGAGCAGTACTTC. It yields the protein CASSRDRGYEQYF.

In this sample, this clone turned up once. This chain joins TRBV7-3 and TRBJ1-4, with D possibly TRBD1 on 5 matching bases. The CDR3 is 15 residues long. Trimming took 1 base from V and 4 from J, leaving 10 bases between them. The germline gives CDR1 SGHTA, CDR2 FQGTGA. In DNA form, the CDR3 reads TGTGCCAGCAGCTTAAACGGAGGGGTTAATGAAAAACTGTTTTTT. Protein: CASSLNGGVNEKLFF.

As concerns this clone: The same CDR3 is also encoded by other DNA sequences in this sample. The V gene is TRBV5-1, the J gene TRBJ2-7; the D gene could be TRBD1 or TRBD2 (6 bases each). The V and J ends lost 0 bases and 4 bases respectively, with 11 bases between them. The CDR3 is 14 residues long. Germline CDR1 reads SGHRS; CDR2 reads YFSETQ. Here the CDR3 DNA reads TGCGCCAGCAGCTTGGAAACAGGGAGGTACGAGCAGTACTTC. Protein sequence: CASSLETGRYEQYF.